These T cell receptor beta chains were read from a single sample in a study of cytomegalovirus exposure and HLA in healthy donors. Data came from immunoSEQ multiplex PCR; TCRdb stores just in-frame clones and leaves some out. Among approximately 190,000 clones listed, 75% to 85% were seen once. Source material: PBMCs. Receptors were obtained from a woman aged 18-29 years in good health and CMV-seropositive. Both conserved end residues are part of each CDR3. D genes are given only for firm matches. A clone size is listed for some rows: how often the clone was seen (once, few, many), or a class if it is expanded.

len	abundance	v_gene	d_gene	j_gene	CDR3aa	CDR3nt
15	few	TRBV6-1	TRBD2	TRBJ2-7	CASSEQASGAYEQYF	TGTGCCAGCAGTGAACAGGCTAGCGGGGCCTACGAGCAGTACTTC
14	NA	TRBV7-3	TRBD1	TRBJ1-1	CASSLIQGATEAFF	TGTGCCAGCAGCTTAATACAGGGGGCCACTGAAGCTTTCTTT
14	NA	TRBV14	TRBD1	TRBJ1-3	CASSRDRAGNTIYF	TGTGCCAGCAGCCGTGACAGGGCTGGAAACACCATATATTTT
15	NA	TRBV23-1	TRBD1	TRBJ2-1	CASSPGQGRRNEQFF	TGCGCCAGCAGTCCGGGACAGGGAAGAAGGAATGAGCAGTTCTTC
11	few	TRBV10-3	TRBD1	TRBJ2-5	CATGGVETQYF	TGTGCCACAGGGGGTGTCGAGACCCAGTACTTC
16	NA	TRBV4-1	TRBD1	TRBJ2-1	CASSHGQGRSYNEQFF	TGCGCCAGCAGCCACGGACAGGGTAGGTCCTACAATGAGCAGTTCTTC
14	once	TRBV19	NA	TRBJ1-5	CASSFPPGNQPQHF	TGTGCCAGTAGTTTTCCCCCGGGGAATCAGCCCCAGCATTTT
17	NA	TRBV21-1	NA	TRBJ1-6	CASSKDLRGKIPLTLHF	TGTGCCAGCAGCAAAGATTTGAGGGGGAAAATTCCCCTAACCCTCCACTTT
16	NA	TRBV5-5	NA	TRBJ1-5	CASSQGGAVPNQPQHF	TGTGCCAGCAGCCAAGGAGGAGCCGTCCCCAATCAGCCCCAGCATTTT
14	NA	TRBV4-1	NA	TRBJ2-5	CASSQGARGETQYF	TGCGCCAGCAGCCAAGGGGCGAGAGGGGAGACCCAGTACTTC
16	NA	TRBV5-1	TRBD2	TRBJ2-5	CASSPRTSGGTRTQYF	TGCGCCAGCAGTCCGCGGACTAGCGGGGGGACCAGGACCCAGTACTTC